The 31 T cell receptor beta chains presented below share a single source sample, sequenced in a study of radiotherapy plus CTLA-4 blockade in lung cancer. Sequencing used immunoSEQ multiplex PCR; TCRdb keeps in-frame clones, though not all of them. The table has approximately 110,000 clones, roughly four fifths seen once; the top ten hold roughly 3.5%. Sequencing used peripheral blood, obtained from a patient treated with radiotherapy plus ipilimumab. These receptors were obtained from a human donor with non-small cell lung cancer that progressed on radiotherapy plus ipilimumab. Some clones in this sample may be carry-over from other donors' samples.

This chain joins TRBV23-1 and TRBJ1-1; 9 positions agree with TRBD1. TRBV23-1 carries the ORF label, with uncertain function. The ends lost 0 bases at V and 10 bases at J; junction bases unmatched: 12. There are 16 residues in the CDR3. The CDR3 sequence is CASSQSFDRGGSRAFF. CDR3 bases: TGCGCCAGCAGTCAATCTTTTGACAGGGGGGGAAGTAGAGCTTTCTTT.

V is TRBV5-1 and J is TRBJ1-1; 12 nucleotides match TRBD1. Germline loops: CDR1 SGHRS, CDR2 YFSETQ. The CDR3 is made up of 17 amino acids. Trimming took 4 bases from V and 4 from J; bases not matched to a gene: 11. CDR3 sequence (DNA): TGCGCCAGCAGCACCGGGACAGGGGGCGCGATGGGCACTGAAGCTTTCTTT. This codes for CASSTGTGGAMGTEAFF.

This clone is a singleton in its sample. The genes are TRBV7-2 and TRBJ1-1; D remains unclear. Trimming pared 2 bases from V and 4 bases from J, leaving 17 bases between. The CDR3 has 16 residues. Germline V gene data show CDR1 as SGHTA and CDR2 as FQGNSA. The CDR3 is CASSLQVPTLGTEAFF. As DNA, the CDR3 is TGTGCCAGCAGCTTACAGGTTCCAACTCTTGGCACTGAAGCTTTCTTT.

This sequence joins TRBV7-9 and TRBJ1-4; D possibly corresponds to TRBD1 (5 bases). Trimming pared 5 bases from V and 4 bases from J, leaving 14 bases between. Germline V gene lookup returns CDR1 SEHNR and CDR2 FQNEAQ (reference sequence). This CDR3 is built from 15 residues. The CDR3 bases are TGTGCCAGCAGCCGATTGGAACAGGATAATGAAAAACTGTTTTTT. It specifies CASSRLEQDNEKLFF.

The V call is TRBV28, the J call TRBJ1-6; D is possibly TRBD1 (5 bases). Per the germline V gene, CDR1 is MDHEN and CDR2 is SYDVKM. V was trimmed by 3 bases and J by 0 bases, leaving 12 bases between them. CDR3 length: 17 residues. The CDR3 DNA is TGTGCCAGCAGTTTGGGGGGGAGAGGCTCCTATAATTCACCCCTCCACTTT. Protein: CASSLGGRGSYNSPLHF.

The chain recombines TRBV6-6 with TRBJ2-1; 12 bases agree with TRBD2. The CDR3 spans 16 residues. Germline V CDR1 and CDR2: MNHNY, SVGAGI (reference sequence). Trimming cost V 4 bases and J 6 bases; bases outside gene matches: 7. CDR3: CASSFTSGGSFNEQFF. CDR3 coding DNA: TGTGCCAGCAGTTTCACTAGCGGGGGGTCGTTCAATGAGCAGTTCTTC.

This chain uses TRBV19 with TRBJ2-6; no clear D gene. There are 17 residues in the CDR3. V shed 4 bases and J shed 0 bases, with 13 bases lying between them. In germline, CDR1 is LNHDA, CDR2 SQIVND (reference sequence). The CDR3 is CASSRVVKGSGANVLTF. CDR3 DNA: TGTGCCAGTAGTAGGGTAGTAAAGGGCTCTGGGGCCAACGTCCTGACTTTC. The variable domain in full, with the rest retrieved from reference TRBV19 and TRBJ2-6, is DGGITQSPKYLFRKEGQNVTLSCEQNLNHDAMYWYRQDPGQGLRLIYYSQIVNDFQKGDIAEGYSVSREKKESFPLTVTSAQKNPTAFYLCASSRVVKGSGANVLTFGAGSRLTVL.

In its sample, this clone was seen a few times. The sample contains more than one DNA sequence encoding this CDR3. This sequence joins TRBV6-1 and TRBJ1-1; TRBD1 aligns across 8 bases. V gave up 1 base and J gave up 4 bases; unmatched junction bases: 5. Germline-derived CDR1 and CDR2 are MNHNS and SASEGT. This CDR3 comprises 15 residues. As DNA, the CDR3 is TGTGCCAGCAGTGAAGTCCGGACAGGGAGCACTGAAGCTTTCTTT. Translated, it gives CASSEVRTGSTEAFF.

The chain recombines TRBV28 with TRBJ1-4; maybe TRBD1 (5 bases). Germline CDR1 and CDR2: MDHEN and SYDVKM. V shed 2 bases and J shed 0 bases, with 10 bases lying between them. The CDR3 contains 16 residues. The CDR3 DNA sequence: TGTGCCAGCAGTTTAGTAGGGACCACAACTAATGAAAAACTGTTTTTT. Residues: CASSLVGTTTNEKLFF.

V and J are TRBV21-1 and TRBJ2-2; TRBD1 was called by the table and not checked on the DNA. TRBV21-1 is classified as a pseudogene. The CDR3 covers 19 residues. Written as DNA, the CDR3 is TGTGCCAGCAGCACACCGGGACAGGGGGCCTCTTTGGACACCGGGGAGCTGTTTTTT. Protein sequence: CASSTPGQGASLDTGELFF.

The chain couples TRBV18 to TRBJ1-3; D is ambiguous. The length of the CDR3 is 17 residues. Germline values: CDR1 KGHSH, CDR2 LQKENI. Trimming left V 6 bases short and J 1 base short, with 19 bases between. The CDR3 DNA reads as TGTGCCAGCTCCCTTAGTGGACCATCCTCGTCTGGAAACACCATATATTTT. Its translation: CASSLSGPSSSGNTIYF. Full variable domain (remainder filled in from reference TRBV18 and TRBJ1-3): NAGVMQNPRHLVRRRGQEARLRCSPMKGHSHVYWYRQLPEEGLKFMVYLQKENIIDESGMPKERFSAEFPKEGPSILRIQQVVRGDSAAYFCASSLSGPSSSGNTIYFGEGSWLTVV.

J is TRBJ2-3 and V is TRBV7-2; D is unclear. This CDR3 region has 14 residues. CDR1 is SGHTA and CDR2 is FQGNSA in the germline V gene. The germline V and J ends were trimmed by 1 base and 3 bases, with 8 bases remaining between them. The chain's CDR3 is CASSLVVGTDTQYF. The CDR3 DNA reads TGTGCCAGCAGCTTAGTTGTAGGGACAGATACGCAGTATTTT.

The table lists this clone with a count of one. The CDR3 reads CASSKGQGTWETQYF. The CDR3 DNA is TGTGCCAGCAGCAAAGGACAGGGGACGTGGGAGACCCAGTACTTC. The rearrangement links TRBV7-6 to TRBJ2-5; 9 bases line up with TRBD1. This CDR3 region has 15 residues. The germline V gene has CDR1 SGHVS and CDR2 FNYEAQ. V lost 5 bases and J lost 5; bases outside the gene matches: 9.

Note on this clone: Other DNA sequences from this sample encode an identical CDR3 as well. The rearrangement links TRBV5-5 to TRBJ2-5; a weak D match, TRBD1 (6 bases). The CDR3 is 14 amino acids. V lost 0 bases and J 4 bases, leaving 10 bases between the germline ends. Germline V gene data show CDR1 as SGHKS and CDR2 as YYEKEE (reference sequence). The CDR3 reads CASSLAGAGETQYF. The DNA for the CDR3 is TGTGCCAGCAGCTTGGCAGGGGCGGGAGAGACCCAGTACTTC.

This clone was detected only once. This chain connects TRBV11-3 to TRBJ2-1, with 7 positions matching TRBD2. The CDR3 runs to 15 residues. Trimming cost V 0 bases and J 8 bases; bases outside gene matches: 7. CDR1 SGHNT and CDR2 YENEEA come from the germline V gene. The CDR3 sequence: CASSLDSHGGYEQFF. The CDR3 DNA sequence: TGTGCCAGCAGCTTAGACTCACACGGGGGGTATGAGCAGTTCTTC.

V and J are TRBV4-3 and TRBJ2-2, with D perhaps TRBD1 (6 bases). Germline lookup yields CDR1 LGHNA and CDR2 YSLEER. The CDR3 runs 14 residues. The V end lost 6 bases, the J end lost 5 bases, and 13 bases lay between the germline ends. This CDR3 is CASSPRQVTGELFF. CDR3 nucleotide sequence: TGCGCCAGCAGTCCTCGACAGGTTACCGGGGAGCTGTTTTTT.

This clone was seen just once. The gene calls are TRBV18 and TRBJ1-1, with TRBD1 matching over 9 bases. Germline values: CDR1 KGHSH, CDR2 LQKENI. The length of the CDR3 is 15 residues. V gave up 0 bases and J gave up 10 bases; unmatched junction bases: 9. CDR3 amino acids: CASSPPGQGGERAFF. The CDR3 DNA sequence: TGTGCCAGCTCACCACCGGGACAGGGCGGTGAAAGAGCTTTCTTT.

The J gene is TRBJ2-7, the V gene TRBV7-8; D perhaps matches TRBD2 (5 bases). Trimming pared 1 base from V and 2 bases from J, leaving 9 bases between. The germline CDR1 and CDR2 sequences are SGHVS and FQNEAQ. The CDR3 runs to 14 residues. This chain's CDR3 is CASSLGGITYEQYF. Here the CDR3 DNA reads TGTGCCAGCAGCTTAGGAGGGATTACCTACGAGCAGTACTTC.

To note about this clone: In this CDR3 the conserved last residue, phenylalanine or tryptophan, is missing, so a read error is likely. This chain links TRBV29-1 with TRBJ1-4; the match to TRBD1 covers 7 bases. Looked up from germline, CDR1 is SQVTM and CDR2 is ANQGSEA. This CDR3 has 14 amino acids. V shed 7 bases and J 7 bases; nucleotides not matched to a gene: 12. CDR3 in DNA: TGCAGCGCCCGAGTGAGGGGGCTTTTTGAAAAACTGTTTTCT. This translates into CSARVRGLFEKLFS.

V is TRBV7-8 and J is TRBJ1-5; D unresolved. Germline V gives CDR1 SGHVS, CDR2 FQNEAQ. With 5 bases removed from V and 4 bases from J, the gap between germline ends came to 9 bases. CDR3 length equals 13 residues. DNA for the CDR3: TGTGCCAGCAGCCTAAGGGAAAATCAGCCCCAGCATTTT. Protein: CASSLRENQPQHF.

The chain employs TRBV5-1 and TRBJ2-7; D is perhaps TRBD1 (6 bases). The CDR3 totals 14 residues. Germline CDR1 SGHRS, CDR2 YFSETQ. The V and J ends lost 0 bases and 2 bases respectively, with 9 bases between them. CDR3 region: CASSLGQAAYEQYF. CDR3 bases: TGCGCCAGCAGCTTGGGACAGGCCGCCTACGAGCAGTACTTC.

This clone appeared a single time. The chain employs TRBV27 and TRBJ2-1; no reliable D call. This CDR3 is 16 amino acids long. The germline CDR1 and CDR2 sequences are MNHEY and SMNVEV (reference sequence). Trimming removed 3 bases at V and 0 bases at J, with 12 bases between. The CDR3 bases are TGTGCCAGCAGTTTTATCCCCCCTAGCTCCTACAATGAGCAGTTCTTC. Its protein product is CASSFIPPSSYNEQFF.

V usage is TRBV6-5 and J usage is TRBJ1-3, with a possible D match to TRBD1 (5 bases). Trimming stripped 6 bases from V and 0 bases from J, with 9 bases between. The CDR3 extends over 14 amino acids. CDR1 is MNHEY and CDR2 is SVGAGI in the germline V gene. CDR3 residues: CASRGGFSGNTIYF. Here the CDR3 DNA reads TGTGCCAGCAGGGGGGGATTCTCTGGAAACACCATATATTTT.

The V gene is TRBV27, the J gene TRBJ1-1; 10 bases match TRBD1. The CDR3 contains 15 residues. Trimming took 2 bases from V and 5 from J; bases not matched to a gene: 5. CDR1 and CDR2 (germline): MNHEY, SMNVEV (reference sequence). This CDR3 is CASSLIGQGGTEAFF. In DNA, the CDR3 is TGTGCCAGCAGTTTAATTGGACAGGGGGGTACTGAAGCTTTCTTT.

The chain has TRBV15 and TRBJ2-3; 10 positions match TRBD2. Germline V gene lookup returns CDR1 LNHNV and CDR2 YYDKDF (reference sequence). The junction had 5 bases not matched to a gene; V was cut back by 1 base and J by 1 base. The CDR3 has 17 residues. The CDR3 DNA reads TGTGCCACCAGCAGAGCGGCTAGCGGGGGACGCACAGATACGCAGTATTTT. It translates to CATSRAASGGRTDTQYF.

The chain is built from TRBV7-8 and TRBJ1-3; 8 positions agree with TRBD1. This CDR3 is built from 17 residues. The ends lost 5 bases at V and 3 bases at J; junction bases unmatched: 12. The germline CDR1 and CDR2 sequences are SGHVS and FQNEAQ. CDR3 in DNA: TGTGCCAGCAGCCCCTACCCCGGACAGGGAATTGGAAACACCATATATTTT. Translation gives CASSPYPGQGIGNTIYF.

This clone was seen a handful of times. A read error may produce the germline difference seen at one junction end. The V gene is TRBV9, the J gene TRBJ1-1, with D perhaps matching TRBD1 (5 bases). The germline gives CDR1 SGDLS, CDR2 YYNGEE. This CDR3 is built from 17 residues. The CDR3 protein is CASSDPSGGARNIEAFF. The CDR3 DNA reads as TGTGCCAGCAGCGACCCCAGCGGAGGGGCGAGGAACATTGAAGCTTTCTTT. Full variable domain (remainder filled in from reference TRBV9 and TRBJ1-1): DSGVTQTPKHLITATGQRVTLRCSPRSGDLSVYWYQQSLDQGLQFLIQYYNGEERAKGNILERFSAQQFPDLHSELNLSSLELGDSALYFCASSDPSGGARNIEAFFGQGTRLTVV.

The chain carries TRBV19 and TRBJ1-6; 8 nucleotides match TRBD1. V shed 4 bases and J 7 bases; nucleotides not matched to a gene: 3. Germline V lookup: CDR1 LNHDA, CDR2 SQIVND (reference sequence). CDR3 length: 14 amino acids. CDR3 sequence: CASSNRDRNSPLHF. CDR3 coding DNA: TGTGCCAGTAGTAACCGGGACAGGAATTCACCCCTCCACTTT.

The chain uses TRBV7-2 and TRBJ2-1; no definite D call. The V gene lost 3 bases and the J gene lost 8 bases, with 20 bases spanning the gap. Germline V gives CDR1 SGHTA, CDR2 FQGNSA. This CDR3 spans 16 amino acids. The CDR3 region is CASSFGLNRLIDEQFF. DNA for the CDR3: TGTGCCAGCAGCTTTGGGTTAAACCGCTTAATCGATGAGCAGTTCTTC. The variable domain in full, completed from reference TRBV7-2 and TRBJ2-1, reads GAGVSQSPSNKVTEKGKDVELRCDPISGHTALYWYRQSLGQGLEFLIYFQGNSAPDKSGLPSDRFSAERTGGSVSTLTIQRTQQEDSAVYLCASSFGLNRLIDEQFFGPGTRLTVL.

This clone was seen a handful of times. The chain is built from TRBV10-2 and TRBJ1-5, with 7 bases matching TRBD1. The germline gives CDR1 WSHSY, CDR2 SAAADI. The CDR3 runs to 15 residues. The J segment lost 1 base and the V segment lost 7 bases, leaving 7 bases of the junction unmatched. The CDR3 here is CASTATGKSNQPQHF. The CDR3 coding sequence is TGCGCCAGCACCGCGACAGGGAAAAGCAATCAGCCCCAGCATTTT.

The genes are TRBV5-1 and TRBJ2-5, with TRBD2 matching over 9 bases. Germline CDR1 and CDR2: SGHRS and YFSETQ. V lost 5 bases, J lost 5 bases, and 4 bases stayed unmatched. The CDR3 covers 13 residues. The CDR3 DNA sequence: TGCGCCAGCAGGCGGGGGGGCCGCGAGACCCAGTACTTC. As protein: CASRRGGRETQYF.